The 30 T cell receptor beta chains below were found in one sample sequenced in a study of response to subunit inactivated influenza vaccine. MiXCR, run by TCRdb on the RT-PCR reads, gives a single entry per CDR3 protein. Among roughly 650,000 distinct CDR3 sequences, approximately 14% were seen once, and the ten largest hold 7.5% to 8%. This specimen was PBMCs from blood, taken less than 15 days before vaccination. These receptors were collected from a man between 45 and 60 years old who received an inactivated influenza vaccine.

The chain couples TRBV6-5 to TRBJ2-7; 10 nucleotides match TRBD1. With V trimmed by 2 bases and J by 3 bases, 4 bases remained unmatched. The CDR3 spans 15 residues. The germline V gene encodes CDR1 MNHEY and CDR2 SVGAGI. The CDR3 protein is CASSYLRDRGYEQYF. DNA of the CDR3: TGTGCCAGCAGTTACCTCCGGGACAGGGGCTACGAGCAGTACTTC.

CDR3 loop: CASSLSDRNGYTF. Here the CDR3 DNA reads TGTGCCAGCAGTTTATCGGACAGAAATGGCTACACCTTC. The chain joins TRBV27 to TRBJ1-2; a weak D match, TRBD1 (6 bases). V was shortened by 0 bases and J by 6 bases, with 8 bases between the two germline ends. This CDR3 is 13 amino acids long. CDR1 and CDR2 (germline): MNHEY, SMNVEV (reference sequence).

CDR3: CASSLFDRANSPLHF. The CDR3 DNA is TGTGCCAGCAGTTTATTTGACAGGGCTAATTCACCCCTCCACTTT. The V call is TRBV27, the J call TRBJ1-6; 7 nucleotides align to TRBD1. After removal of 1 base from V and 6 bases from J, the junction contained 3 bases not matched to a gene. The V gene's germline CDR1 is MNHEY and CDR2 SMNVEV (reference sequence). The CDR3 contains 15 residues.

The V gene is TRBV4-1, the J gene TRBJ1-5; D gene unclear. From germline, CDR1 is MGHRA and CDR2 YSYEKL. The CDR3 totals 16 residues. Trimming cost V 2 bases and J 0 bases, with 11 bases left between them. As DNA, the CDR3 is TGCGCCAGCAGCCAATCGGGTGGGTATAGCAATCAGCCCCAGCATTTT. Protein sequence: CASSQSGGYSNQPQHF.

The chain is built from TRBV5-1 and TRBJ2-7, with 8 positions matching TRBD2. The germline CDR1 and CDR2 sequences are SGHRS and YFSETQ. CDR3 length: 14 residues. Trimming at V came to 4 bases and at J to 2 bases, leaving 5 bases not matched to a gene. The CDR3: CASSVSGATYEQYF. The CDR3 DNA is TGCGCCAGCAGCGTTAGCGGGGCCACCTACGAGCAGTACTTC. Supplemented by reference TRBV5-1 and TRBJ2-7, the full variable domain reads KAGVTQTPRYLIKTRGQQVTLSCSPISGHRSVSWYQQTPGQGLQFLFEYFSETQRNKGNFPGRFSGRQFSNSRSEMNVSTLELGDSALYLCASSVSGATYEQYFGPGTRLTVT.

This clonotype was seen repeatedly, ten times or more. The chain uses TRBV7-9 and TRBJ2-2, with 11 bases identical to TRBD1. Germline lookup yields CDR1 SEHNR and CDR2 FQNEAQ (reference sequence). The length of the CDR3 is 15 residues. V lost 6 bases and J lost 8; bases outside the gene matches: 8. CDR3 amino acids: CASSQGQGAGGELFF. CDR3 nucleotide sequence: TGTGCCAGCAGTCAAGGACAGGGGGCCGGTGGGGAGCTGTTTTTT.

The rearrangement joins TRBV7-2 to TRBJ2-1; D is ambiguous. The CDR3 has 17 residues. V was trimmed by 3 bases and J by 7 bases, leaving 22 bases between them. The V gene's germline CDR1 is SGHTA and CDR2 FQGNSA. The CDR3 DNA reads TGTGCCAGCAGCTTTTTTGCTCTGGCTCAGAACGTGAATGAGCAGTTCTTC. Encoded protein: CASSFFALAQNVNEQFF.

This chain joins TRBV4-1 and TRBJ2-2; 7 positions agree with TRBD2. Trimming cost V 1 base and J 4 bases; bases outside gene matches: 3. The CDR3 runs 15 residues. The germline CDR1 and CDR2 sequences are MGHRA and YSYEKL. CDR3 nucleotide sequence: TGCGCCAGCAGCCAAGTCTCGGGGGGCACCGGGGAGCTGTTTTTT. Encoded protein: CASSQVSGGTGELFF.

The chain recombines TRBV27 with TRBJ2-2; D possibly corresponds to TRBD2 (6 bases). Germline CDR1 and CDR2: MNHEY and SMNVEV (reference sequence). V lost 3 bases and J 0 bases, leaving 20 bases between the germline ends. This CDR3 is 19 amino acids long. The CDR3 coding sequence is TGTGCCAGCAGTTTTGGCAGGGAGGTAGGAGGCCCGAACACCGGGGAGCTGTTTTTT. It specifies CASSFGREVGGPNTGELFF.

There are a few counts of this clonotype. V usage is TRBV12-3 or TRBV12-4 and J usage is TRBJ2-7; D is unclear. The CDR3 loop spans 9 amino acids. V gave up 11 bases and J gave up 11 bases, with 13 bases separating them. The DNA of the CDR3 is TGTGCCTACGCAGACGACGAGTACTTC. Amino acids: CAYADDEYF.

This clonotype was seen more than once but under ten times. The CDR3 DNA reads TGTGCCACCAGTGATACGTACACATCGGAAGAGACCCAGTACTTC. Residues: CATSDTYTSEETQYF. V is TRBV24-1 and J is TRBJ2-5; D is unclear. The CDR3 is 15 amino acids. Germline V lookup: CDR1 KGHDR, CDR2 SFDVKD. Deletions cut 3 bases from V and 3 bases from J, with 13 bases between.

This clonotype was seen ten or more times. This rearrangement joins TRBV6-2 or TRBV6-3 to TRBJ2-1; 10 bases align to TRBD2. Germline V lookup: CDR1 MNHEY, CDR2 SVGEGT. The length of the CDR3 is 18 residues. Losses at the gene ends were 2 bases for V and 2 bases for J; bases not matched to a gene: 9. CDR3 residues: CASSYLLAGEKAYNEQFF. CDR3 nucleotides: TGTGCCAGCAGTTACCTTCTAGCGGGAGAGAAAGCCTACAATGAGCAGTTCTTC.

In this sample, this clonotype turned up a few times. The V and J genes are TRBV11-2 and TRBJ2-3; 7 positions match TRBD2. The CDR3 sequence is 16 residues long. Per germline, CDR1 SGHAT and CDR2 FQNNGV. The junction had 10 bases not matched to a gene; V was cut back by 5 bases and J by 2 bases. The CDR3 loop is CASSPLGTTLTDTQYF. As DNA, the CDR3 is TGTGCCAGCAGCCCCCTAGGGACTACTCTCACAGATACGCAGTATTTT.

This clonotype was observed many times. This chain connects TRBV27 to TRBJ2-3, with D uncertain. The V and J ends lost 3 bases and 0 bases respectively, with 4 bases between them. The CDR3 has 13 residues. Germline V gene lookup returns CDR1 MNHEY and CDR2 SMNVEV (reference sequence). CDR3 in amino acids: CASSFASTDTQYF. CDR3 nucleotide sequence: TGTGCCAGCAGTTTTGCCAGCACAGATACGCAGTATTTT.

The DNA for the CDR3 is TGTGCCAGCAGTGCCCACCCCGGGACAGGGGACAATGAGCAGTTCTTC. As protein: CASSAHPGTGDNEQFF. V gene TRBV28 combines with J gene TRBJ2-1; 10 bases map to TRBD1. The CDR3 has 16 residues. Germline V CDR1 and CDR2: MDHEN, SYDVKM. Germline trimming cut 5 bases from V and 5 bases from J; bases unmatched to any gene: 9.

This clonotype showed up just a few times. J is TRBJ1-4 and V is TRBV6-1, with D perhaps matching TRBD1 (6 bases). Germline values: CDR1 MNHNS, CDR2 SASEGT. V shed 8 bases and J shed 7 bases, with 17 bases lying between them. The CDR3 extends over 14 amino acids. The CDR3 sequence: CASLGGQPLEKLFF. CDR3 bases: TGTGCCAGCTTAGGGGGACAACCTCTTGAAAAACTGTTTTTT.

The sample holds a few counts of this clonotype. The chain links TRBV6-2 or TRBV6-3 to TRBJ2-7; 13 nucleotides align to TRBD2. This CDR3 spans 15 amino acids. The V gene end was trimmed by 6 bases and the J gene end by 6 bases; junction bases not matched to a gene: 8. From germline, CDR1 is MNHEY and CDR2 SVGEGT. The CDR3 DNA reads TGTGCCAGCAGGGAACTAGCGGGAGGGACTCGCGAGCAGTACTTC. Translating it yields CASRELAGGTREQYF.

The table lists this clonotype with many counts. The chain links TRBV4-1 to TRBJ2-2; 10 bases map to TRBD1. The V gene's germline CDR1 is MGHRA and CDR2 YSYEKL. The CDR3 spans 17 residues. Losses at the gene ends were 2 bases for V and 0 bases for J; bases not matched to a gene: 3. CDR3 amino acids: CASSQTGQGANTGELFF. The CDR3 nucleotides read TGCGCCAGCAGCCAAACTGGACAGGGGGCGAACACCGGGGAGCTGTTTTTT.

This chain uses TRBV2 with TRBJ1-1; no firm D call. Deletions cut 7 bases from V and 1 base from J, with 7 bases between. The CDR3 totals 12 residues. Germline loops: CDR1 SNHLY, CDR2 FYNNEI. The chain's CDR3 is CASKRANTEAFF. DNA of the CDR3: TGTGCCAGCAAGCGGGCGAACACTGAAGCTTTCTTT.

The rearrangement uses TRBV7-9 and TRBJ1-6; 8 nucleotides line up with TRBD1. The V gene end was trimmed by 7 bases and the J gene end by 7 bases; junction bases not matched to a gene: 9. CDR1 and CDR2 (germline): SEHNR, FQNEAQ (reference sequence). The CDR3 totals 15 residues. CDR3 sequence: CASNTLTGENSPLHF. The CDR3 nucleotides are TGTGCCAGCAACACTTTGACAGGGGAAAATTCACCCCTCCACTTT. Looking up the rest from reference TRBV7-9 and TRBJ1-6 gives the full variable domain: DTGVSQNPRHKITKRGQNVTFRCDPISEHNRLYWYRQTLGQGPEFLTYFQNEAQLEKSRLLSDRFSAERPKGSFSTLEIQRTEQGDSAMYLCASNTLTGENSPLHFGNGTRLTVT.

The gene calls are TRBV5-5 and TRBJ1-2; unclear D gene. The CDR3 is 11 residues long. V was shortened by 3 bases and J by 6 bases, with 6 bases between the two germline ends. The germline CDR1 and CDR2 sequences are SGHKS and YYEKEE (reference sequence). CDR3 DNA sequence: TGTGCCAGCAGCTCAGGAGATGGCTACACCTTC. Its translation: CASSSGDGYTF.

The DNA of the CDR3 is TGCAGTGCCGGAGGGCGGGAGGGTAGCTCCTACAATGAGCAGTTCTTC. Residues: CSAGGREGSSYNEQFF. The chain is built from TRBV20-1 and TRBJ2-1, with 9 bases matching TRBD2. J was trimmed by 0 bases and V by 6 bases; bases with no gene match: 9. Per germline, CDR1 DFQATT and CDR2 SNEGSKA (reference sequence). The CDR3 runs 16 residues.

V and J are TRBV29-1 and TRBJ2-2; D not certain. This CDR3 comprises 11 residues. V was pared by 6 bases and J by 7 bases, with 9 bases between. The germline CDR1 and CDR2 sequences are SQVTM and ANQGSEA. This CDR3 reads CSVKSNGELFF. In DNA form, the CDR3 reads TGCAGCGTGAAGAGTAACGGGGAGCTGTTTTTT.

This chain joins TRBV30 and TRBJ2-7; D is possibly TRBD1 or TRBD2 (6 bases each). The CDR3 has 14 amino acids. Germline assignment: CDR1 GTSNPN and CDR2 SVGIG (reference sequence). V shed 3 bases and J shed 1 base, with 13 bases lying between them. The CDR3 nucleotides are TGTGCCTGGAGCCGTGGAGGGGGGTCCTACGAGCAGTACTTC. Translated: CAWSRGGGSYEQYF.

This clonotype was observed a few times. CDR3 loop: CASRLGNRGLYQPQHF. The CDR3, as DNA: TGTGCCAGCAGGCTAGGGAACAGGGGGCTATATCAGCCCCAGCATTTT. The genes are TRBV12-3 or TRBV12-4 and TRBJ1-5; 9 nucleotides align to TRBD1. Germline trimming cut 6 bases from V and 5 bases from J; bases unmatched to any gene: 11. The CDR3 runs 16 residues.

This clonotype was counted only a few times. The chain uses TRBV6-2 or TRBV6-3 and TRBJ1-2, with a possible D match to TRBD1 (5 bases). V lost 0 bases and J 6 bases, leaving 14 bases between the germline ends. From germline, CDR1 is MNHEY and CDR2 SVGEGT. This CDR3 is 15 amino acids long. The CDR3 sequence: CASSYSGRGGHGYTF. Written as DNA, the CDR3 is TGTGCCAGCAGTTACTCCGGACGGGGCGGCCATGGCTACACCTTC.

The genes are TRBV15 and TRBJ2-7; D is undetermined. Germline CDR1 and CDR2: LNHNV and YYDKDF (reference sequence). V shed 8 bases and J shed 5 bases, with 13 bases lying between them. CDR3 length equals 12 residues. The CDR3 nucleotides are TGTGCCACCCAACGGCATGGGGACGAGCAGTACTTC. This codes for CATQRHGDEQYF.

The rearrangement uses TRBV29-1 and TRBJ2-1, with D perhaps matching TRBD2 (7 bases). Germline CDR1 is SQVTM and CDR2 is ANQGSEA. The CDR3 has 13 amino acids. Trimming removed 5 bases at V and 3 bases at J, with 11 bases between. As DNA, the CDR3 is TGCAGCGTTCGGGGGGCGATCTACAATGAGCAGTTCTTC. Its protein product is CSVRGAIYNEQFF.

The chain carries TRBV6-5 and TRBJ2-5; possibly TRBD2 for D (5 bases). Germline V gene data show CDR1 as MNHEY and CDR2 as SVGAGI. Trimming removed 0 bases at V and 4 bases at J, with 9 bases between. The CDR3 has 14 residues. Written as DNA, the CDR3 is TGTGCCAGCAGTTACTCCCTGGCGGGAGAGACCCAGTACTTC. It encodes CASSYSLAGETQYF.

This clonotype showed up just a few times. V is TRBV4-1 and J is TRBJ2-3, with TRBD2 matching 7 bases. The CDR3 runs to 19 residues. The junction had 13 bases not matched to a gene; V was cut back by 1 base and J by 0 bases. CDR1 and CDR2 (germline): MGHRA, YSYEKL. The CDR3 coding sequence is TGCGCCAGCAGCCAAGTTTTCCCGGGGGGAACCCTTAGCACAGATACGCAGTATTTT. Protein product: CASSQVFPGGTLSTDTQYF.